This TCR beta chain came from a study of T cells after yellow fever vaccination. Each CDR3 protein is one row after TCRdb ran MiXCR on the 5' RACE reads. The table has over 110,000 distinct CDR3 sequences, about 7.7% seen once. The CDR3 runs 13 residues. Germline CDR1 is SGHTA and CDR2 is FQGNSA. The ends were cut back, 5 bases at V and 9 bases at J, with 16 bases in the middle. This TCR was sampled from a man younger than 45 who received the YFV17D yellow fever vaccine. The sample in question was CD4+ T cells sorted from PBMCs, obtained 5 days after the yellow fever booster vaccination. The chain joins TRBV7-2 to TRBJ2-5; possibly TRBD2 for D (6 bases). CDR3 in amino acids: CASSLSLGEAQYF. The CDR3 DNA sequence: TGTGCCAGCAGCCTATCTCTGGGGGAGGCCCAGTACTTC.